This paragraph covers one T cell receptor (beta chain) sequence. This clonotype was picked up many times. The antigen it recognizes is unknown. Base qualities are missing; no much larger clone stands one base away. V and J lose 4 bases and 2 bases, and a span of 18 bases separates them. The CDR3 has 16 amino acids, counting the end cysteine and phenylalanine. The CDR3 DNA has 48 bases and is translated from base 1. The germline V gene encodes CDR1 SGHKS and CDR2 YYEKEE (reference sequence). These data come from a study of regulatory T cells in long-lasting Graves disease (dated by TCRdb to the early 2020s). For the wider study: In the newly diagnosed Graves' disease group, patients had been taking antithyroid drugs for less than 3 months. Patients with persistent Graves' disease were compared with patients with newly diagnosed Graves' disease using TCR sequencing and RNA sequencing of peripheral blood. The study was conducted in China and was registered as a clinical trial. TCR sequencing covered around 13 persistent and around 20 newly diagnosed Graves' disease patients, 33 samples in total. Paper-wide results and their limitations: More public clonotypes were shared among persistent patients (under 3,000) than among newly diagnosed patients (roughly 1,000). TRBV28, TRBJ1-2 and TRBJ2-5 were preferentially used in persistent disease, while TRBV20-1 and TRBJ2-1 were favored in newly diagnosed disease. Sequencing and analysis were restricted to the TCR beta chain. The authors noted that the small sample size was a limitation that may lower accuracy. Only peripheral blood was studied, because thyroid tissue, the primary lesion, was inaccessible. Compared with newly diagnosed patients, persistent Graves' disease patients had lower TCR Shannon entropy and fewer highly expanded clones, which suggests clonal expansion.

To prepare the library, multiplex PCR was applied. Sequencing used an Illumina HiSeq 4000. To build TCR beta libraries, CDR3 regions were amplified by Arm-PCR using iRepertoire HTBI primers. Before sequencing, the PCR products underwent gel purification. Regarding the original processing steps: Gene usage analysis of CDR3 amino acid clonotypes relied on the roughly 67 TRBV and fewer than 15 TRBJ segments identified across samples. COPE and FqMerger were used to merge filtered high-quality paired reads into contigs. BLAST was used to align contigs to IMGT TRBV, TRBD and TRBJ reference genes, with CDR3 defined following IMGT. Any clonotype with a frequency above 0.1% was classified as a highly expanded clone. Shannon entropy was used to measure repertoire diversity, and the Gini coefficient was used to measure V-J evenness. Clonotypes shared by more than one individual were considered public. TCRdb reworked the public reads: Q25 trimming with fastp, MiXCR clone assembly, productive beta chains retained. Identical CDR3 proteins give one entry, which carries the most common genes and DNA. The V and J calls follow TCRdb's processing rather than the paper's. This sample is represented by 410,000 or so distinct CDR3 sequences; about 15% of them were singletons. Roughly a sixth of the sample is held by the ten biggest clonotypes.

This sample's time point label indicates: newly diagnosed GD, antithyroid drugs for less than 3 months. For both TCR sequencing and RNA sequencing, RNA was extracted from PBMCs using TRIzol. The diagnosis of Graves' disease was made according to American Thyroid Association guidelines. Patients were recruited from an endocrinology department in Xi'an, China. From each patient, around 9.3 milliliters of peripheral blood was collected into an EDTA anticoagulant tube. PBMCs were isolated by Ficoll Paque Plus density gradient separation without further T cell sorting. An Agilent 2100 Bioanalyzer and agarose gel were used to assess RNA quality, and a NanoDrop 2000 was used to measure RNA concentration. These data were likewise used in another study, on T cells in Graves' hyperthyroidism and ophthalmopathy. Reported in the second study: Stable Graves' hyperthyroidism was defined as no progression to ophthalmopathy during 18 months of follow-up. Hyperthyroidism patients were newly diagnosed, had a disease duration of under 2 months, and were aged 18 to 65 years. Exclusion was applied to patients with uncontrolled infections, other autoimmune diseases, pregnancy or lactation. Diagnoses relied on clinical symptoms, serum thyroxine and TRAb, thyroid ultrasound and orbital computed tomography. For the first round of RT-PCR on the TCR CDR3, the HTBI primer set was used together with the Qiagen OneStep RT-PCR kit. Most expanded thyroid clonotypes (frequency above 0.001) were also found in blood, which suggests that blood repertoires may mirror thyroid immune responses. A model built on a 13 V-J signature distinguished ophthalmopathy from stable hyperthyroidism, reaching roughly 88% sensitivity and 81.08% specificity in cross-validation and 80%/75% in testing. In validation, progression to ophthalmopathy was predicted by the model with nearly 71% sensitivity and 72.22% specificity, a median of 6.5 months before onset. To identify distinguishing TCR V-J signatures, a discovery cohort of about a hundred patients was used, comprising some 45 with Graves' ophthalmopathy and around 57 with stable Graves' hyperthyroidism. Whether ophthalmopathy could be predicted prospectively was tested in an independent validation cohort made up of about 18 hyperthyroidism patients plus 17 patients who later progressed to ophthalmopathy. The 100 discovery patients were randomly split 7:3 into training and test sets. The study also compared thyroid tissue and blood T-cell repertoires from over 5 Graves' hyperthyroidism patients. After blood sampling, hyperthyroidism patients were treated with methimazole at a starting dose of 30 mg daily, and ophthalmopathy patients were treated with high-dose intravenous methylprednisolone. The libraries were constructed in a second round of multiplex PCR and then size-selected and purified. Sequencing of the libraries was done on an Illumina HiSeq2000 using paired-end 100 bp reads. SOAPnuke was used to process the raw data, removing reads that contained adapters or uncalled bases, had a mean Phred below 15, or lacked an exact match to the constant primer or identifier. High-quality paired reads were merged with COPE v1.2.5, and unique nucleotide sequences were defined as clonotypes. MiTCR v1.1 was used to align clonotypes to the IMGT TRBV, TRBD and TRBJ reference segments. The analysis was restricted to V-J combinations with a frequency above 0.0001, which together covered roughly 99% of the repertoires. The TCS score was defined as F50 (clonal expansion) divided by E x V (chaos), with BLOSUM62-based TCRdist calculated between CDR3 peptides within each V-J. Welch's t-statistics and random forest reduced roughly 540 V-J features to about 13, which were used in a naive Bayes classifier (R e1071). Sample size was not statistically predetermined, and blinding of investigators to group allocation was not performed. The paper reports TCR Vbeta CDR3 sequencing of some 140 peripheral blood samples: under 45 ophthalmopathy, under 80 hyperthyroidism and around 17 progressor patients.

The chain joins TRBV5-5 to TRBJ2-5, with TRBD1 tentatively as D gene (5 bases match). This receptor was identified in a woman aged 25 to 39 with Graves disease. Donor details come from another sample of the same person, matched by shared clones. The sequencing used peripheral blood mononuclear cells (PBMCs), collected at new diagnosis, from a patient treated with antithyroid drugs. At the DNA level, the sequence is TGTGCCAGCAGCACAGAGACAGTCGTTGAACAAGAGACCCAGTACTTC. The translation is CASSTETVVEQETQYF.